These T cell receptor beta chains were read from a single sample in a study of persistence of HIV-infected CD4 T cells. These TCRs are of unknown antigen specificity. Data came from immunoSEQ multiplex PCR; TCRdb stores just in-frame clones and leaves some out. This sample has around 60,000 clones, with over 60% found just once. The sequences come from CD4+ T cells sorted from PBMCs after 18-hour stimulation, collected from a patient who received antiretroviral therapy. The source of these receptors is an adult man with HIV who was CMV-seropositive. CDR3s include the opening cysteine and the closing phenylalanine or tryptophan. The order of the fields is V gene, D gene, clone size, J gene, CDR3 protein, CDR3 DNA. The D gene is left open where the match is weak. Clone sizes are given selectively: once, few, many, or a class where the clone is expanded.

>TRBV12-3/TRBV12-4|-|-|TRBJ2-3
CASSFRVGDTQYF
TGTGCCAGCAGTTTTAGAGTGGGGGATACGCAGTATTTT
>TRBV6-5|-|-|TRBJ1-1
CASSLLPGMNTEAFF
TGTGCCAGCAGTTTACTCCCGGGGATGAACACTGAAGCTTTCTTT
>TRBV6-1|-|-|TRBJ2-2
CASSEPPRGVIKPGTGELFF
TGTGCCAGCAGTGAACCCCCGCGGGGTGTTATTAAACCGGGCACCGGGGAGCTGTTTTTT
>TRBV19|-|-|TRBJ2-1
CASSRDGLTYNEQFF
TGTGCCAGTAGTAGGGACGGACTGACCTACAATGAGCAGTTCTTC
>TRBV9|-|few|TRBJ1-1
CASSVGDTEAFF
TGTGCCAGCAGCGTAGGGGACACTGAAGCTTTCTTT
>TRBV4-1|-|-|TRBJ1-6
CASSQALGGLGSPLHF
TGCGCCAGCAGCCAAGCTTTGGGAGGGTTGGGTTCACCCCTCCACTTT
>TRBV2|-|few|TRBJ1-2
CASSESNSPNYGYTF
TGTGCCAGCAGTGAATCAAACAGCCCCAACTATGGCTACACCTTC
>TRBV28|TRBD1|-|TRBJ2-1
CASSPRDRGSEQFF
TGTGCCAGCAGTCCCCGGGACAGGGGTTCGGAGCAGTTCTTC
>TRBV2|TRBD2|-|TRBJ2-3
CASSDGTSGTDTQYF
TGTGCCAGCAGTGATGGCACTAGCGGCACAGATACGCAGTATTTT
>TRBV4-1|-|few|TRBJ1-6
CASSLRIADSPLHF
TGCGCCAGCAGCCTCCGAATAGCGGATTCACCCCTCCACTTT
>TRBV4-1|-|-|TRBJ1-2
CASSQDMAFKGGYTF
TGCGCCAGCAGCCAAGATATGGCGTTTAAAGGTGGCTACACCTTC
>TRBV9|TRBD2|-|TRBJ2-1
CASSEEGREQFF
TGTGCCAGCAGCGAAGAAGGGAGGGAACAGTTCTTC
>TRBV7-9|TRBD2|-|TRBJ2-3
CASSVGGGSTDTQYF
TGTGCCAGCTCGGTCGGGGGGGGGAGCACAGATACGCAGTATTTT
>TRBV5-5|-|-|TRBJ1-2
CASSLEPGADYGYTF
TGTGCCAGCAGCTTGGAGCCGGGGGCGGACTATGGCTACACCTTC
>TRBV2|-|-|TRBJ2-5
CATTGLRGSKTQYF
TGTGCCACCACGGGACTCCGGGGGAGTAAGACCCAGTACTTC
>TRBV6-5|-|-|TRBJ1-3
CASSLYSGNTIYF
TGTGCCAGCTCTCTATACTCTGGAAACACCATATATTTT
>TRBV7-6|-|-|TRBJ1-5
CASSSTGSPGQPQHF
TGTGCCAGCAGCTCCACAGGGTCCCCCGGTCAGCCCCAGCATTTT
>TRBV9|-|medium-sized|TRBJ1-4
CASSVPRSDPTNEKLFF
TGTGCCAGCAGCGTACCCCGCTCAGATCCAACTAATGAAAAACTGTTTTTT
>TRBV6-5|TRBD1|-|TRBJ2-7
CASGDRGYEQYF
TGTGCCAGCGGAGACAGGGGCTACGAGCAGTACTTC
>TRBV7-9|-|-|TRBJ1-2
CASSPHNPQEVLSNYGYTF
TGTGCCAGCAGTCCACATAACCCCCAGGAGGTCTTAAGTAACTATGGCTACACCTTC
>TRBV6-1|-|-|TRBJ2-3
CASSEALRQADTQYF
TGTGCCAGCAGTGAAGCCCTTCGACAGGCAGATACGCAGTATTTT
>TRBV28|-|-|TRBJ1-3
CASSFPGVSGNTIYF
TGTGCCAGCAGTTTCCCCGGGGTCTCTGGAAACACCATATATTTT
>TRBV5-5|-|-|TRBJ1-1
CASSLVFTEAFF
TGTGCCAGCAGCTTGGTATTCACCGAAGCTTTCTTT
>TRBV4-1|TRBD2|-|TRBJ2-3
CASSNPGLAGGLSSTDTQYF
TGCGCCAGCAGCAATCCGGGACTAGCGGGGGGTCTATCTAGCACAGATACGCAGTATTTT
>TRBV27|-|-|TRBJ2-6
CASSLLQTGTGANVLTF
TGTGCCAGCAGTTTATTGCAGACAGGAACTGGGGCCAACGTCCTGACTTTC
>TRBV5-4|TRBD2|few|TRBJ2-1
CASSSGGGLRNEQFF
TGTGCCAGCAGCTCCGGGGGAGGGCTAAGGAATGAGCAGTTCTTC
>TRBV28|-|-|TRBJ1-3
CASSLGAGNTIYF
TGTGCCAGCAGTTTGGGGGCCGGAAACACCATATATTTT
>TRBV6-6|-|-|TRBJ1-3
CASSLTGLSLSSGNTIYF
TGTGCCAGCAGTCTCACGGGGCTCTCTCTGAGCTCTGGAAACACCATATATTTT
>TRBV10-1|-|-|TRBJ2-2
CASSRETGELFF
TGCGCCAGCAGTCGAGAGACCGGGGAGCTGTTTTTT
>TRBV28|TRBD1|once|TRBJ2-1
CASSSSGGPQNYNEQFF
TGTGCCAGCAGTTCTTCAGGGGGCCCGCAAAACTACAATGAGCAGTTCTTC
>TRBV3-1/TRBV3-2|-|-|TRBJ1-5
CASSPHGNNQPQHF
TGTGCCAGCAGCCCCCATGGAAACAATCAGCCCCAGCATTTT
>TRBV28|TRBD1|-|TRBJ1-2
CASTWTGVSGYTF
TGTGCCAGCACCTGGACAGGAGTAAGTGGCTACACCTTC
>TRBV7-9|-|few|TRBJ2-2
CASSLDGTGELFF
TGTGCCAGCAGCTTAGATGGCACCGGGGAGCTGTTTTTT
>TRBV5-1|-|-|TRBJ1-3
CASRDSGNTIYF
TGCGCCAGCCGGGACTCTGGAAACACCATATATTTT
>TRBV7-2|-|-|TRBJ1-5
CASSLVVGNQPQHF
TGTGCCAGCAGCTTAGTCGTCGGCAATCAGCCCCAGCATTTT
>TRBV21-1|-|-|TRBJ1-4
CAGLSKGQGDEKLFF
TGTGCCGGACTATCAAAGGGACAGGGCGATGAAAAACTGTTTTTT
>TRBV6-6|-|-|TRBJ2-2
CASTKETRVGGELFF
TGTGCCAGCACCAAGGAGACCAGGGTTGGCGGGGAGCTGTTTTTT
>TRBV3-1/TRBV3-2|TRBD1|-|TRBJ1-5
CASSPGQGNQPQHF
TGTGCCAGCAGCCCAGGACAGGGGAATCAGCCCCAGCATTTT
>TRBV5-1|-|-|TRBJ2-2
CASSPGQRLGTGELFF
TGCGCCAGCAGCCCGGGACAAAGGCTCGGCACCGGGGAGCTGTTTTTT
>TRBV25-1|-|medium-sized|TRBJ1-5
CASSESLGGEQPQHF
TGTGCCAGCAGTGAATCTCTGGGGGGAGAGCAGCCCCAGCATTTT
>TRBV28|TRBD1|once|TRBJ2-7
CASRTGGSYEQYF
TGTGCCTCCCGGACAGGGGGCTCCTACGAGCAGTACTTC
>TRBV6-1|TRBD1|-|TRBJ1-6
CASSESGGRSPLHF
TGTGCCAGCAGTGAGTCAGGGGGTCGCTCACCCCTCCACTTT
>TRBV3-1/TRBV3-2|-|-|TRBJ2-5
CASSLGSKETQYF
TGTGCCAGCAGCCTAGGATCTAAAGAGACCCAGTACTTC
>TRBV18|TRBD1|-|TRBJ2-7
CASSPDRTGTYEQYF
TGTGCCAGCTCACCAGACAGGACAGGGACCTACGAGCAGTACTTC